One sample yielded the 21 T cell receptor beta chains listed below, sequenced in a study of T cells in Graves' hyperthyroidism and ophthalmopathy. Using RNA transcripts as the source, TCR beta CDR3 regions were amplified. First-round RT-PCR with HTBI primers amplified the TCR CDR3 region. TCRdb used MiXCR to reprocess the multiplex PCR reads, holding one entry per CDR3 protein. The sample has a few hundred thousand distinct CDR3 sequences, approximately 13% seen once. Sequenced input: blood. Source of these receptors: a woman aged 30 to 39 with Graves' hyperthyroidism that later progressed to Graves' ophthalmopathy.

This clonotype was recorded at least ten times. The chain employs TRBV6-5 and TRBJ2-3, with 11 bases lining up with TRBD2. This CDR3 contains 18 residues. CDR1 is MNHEY, CDR2 SVGAGI, per germline. The J segment lost 2 bases and the V segment lost 0 bases, leaving 7 bases of the junction unmatched. The DNA of the CDR3 is TGTGCCAGCAGTTACTCTCGACTAGCGGGGACGCCCACAGATACGCAGTATTTT. It is translated as CASSYSRLAGTPTDTQYF.

V usage is TRBV6-1 and J usage is TRBJ2-5; 7 bases match TRBD2. From germline, CDR1 is MNHNS and CDR2 SASEGT. Unmatched junction bases numbered 6, after V lost 5 bases and J lost 3 bases. This CDR3 region has 14 residues. The CDR3 bases are TGTGCCAGCAGTTATTTCGCGGGAGAAGAGACCCAGTACTTC. Protein: CASSYFAGEETQYF.

This clonotype was recorded many times. The V gene is TRBV2, the J gene TRBJ1-5; no clear D. Between the trimmed V and J ends, which lost 4 bases and 9 bases, there was a span of 16 bases. This CDR3 is 14 amino acids long. The germline gives CDR1 SNHLY, CDR2 FYNNEI. DNA for the CDR3: TGTGCCAGCAGTGTGGGCATGGAAGGTTGGCCCCAGCATTTT. This sequence encodes CASSVGMEGWPQHF.

As for this clonotype: A much larger clone lies one base from this, so it may be a read error. The chain is built from TRBV13 and TRBJ2-3; TRBD1 matches 9 bases. This CDR3 has 14 amino acids. With V trimmed by 4 bases and J by 3 bases, 2 bases remained unmatched. Per the germline V gene, CDR1 is PRHDT and CDR2 is FYEKMQ (reference sequence). The CDR3 spells CASSYGTGTDTQYF. In DNA, the CDR3 is TGTGCCAGCAGCTACGGGACAGGGACAGATACGCAGTATTTT.

The genes are TRBV3-1 and TRBJ2-3, with no clear D. Trimming took off 0 bases at V and 11 bases at J, with 12 bases between the two ends. The CDR3 spans 13 residues. Germline V gene sequence: CDR1 LGHDT, CDR2 YNNKEL (reference sequence). The CDR3 reads CASSQELDGGQYF. CDR3 bases: TGTGCCAGCAGCCAAGAGTTGGACGGCGGGCAGTATTTT.

This clonotype occurred many times. The V call is TRBV11-2, the J call TRBJ2-1; D might be TRBD2 (6 bases). Germline CDR1 is SGHAT and CDR2 is FQNNGV. The ends were cut back, 4 bases at V and 7 bases at J, with 11 bases in the middle. The CDR3 is 13 amino acids. The CDR3 nucleotides read TGTGCCAGCAGCTCGGGGGAGGTAAATGAGCAGTTCTTC. Translating it yields CASSSGEVNEQFF.

This clonotype has ten or more counts. V usage is TRBV28 and J usage is TRBJ2-2, with 7 nucleotides matching TRBD1. Germline CDR1 reads MDHEN; CDR2 reads SYDVKM. After removal of 4 bases from V and 2 bases from J, the junction contained 4 bases not matched to a gene. The CDR3 totals 15 residues. CDR3 nucleotides: TGTGCCAGCAGTTCTACAGGGGTCAACACCGGGGAGCTGTTTTTT. Its translation is CASSSTGVNTGELFF.

The rearrangement joins TRBV12-3 or TRBV12-4 to TRBJ2-7; 8 nucleotides align to TRBD1. The CDR3 is made up of 14 amino acids. V shed 6 bases, J shed 4 bases, and the junction held 8 bases outside the gene matches. The CDR3 loop reads CASSQRDRTYEQYF. CDR3 sequence (DNA): TGTGCCAGCAGCCAGAGGGACAGGACGTACGAGCAGTACTTC.

Many counts were recorded for this clonotype. The CDR3, as DNA: TGTGCCAGCAGCTTCGGGACAGTTCAGTACTTC. The encoded protein is CASSFGTVQYF. V and J are TRBV11-3 and TRBJ2-5; 7 bases fit TRBD1. This CDR3 region has 11 residues. The junction had 3 bases not matched to a gene; V was cut back by 3 bases and J by 11 bases. From germline, CDR1 is SGHNT and CDR2 YENEEA. The entire variable domain, with the rest obtained from reference TRBV11-3 and TRBJ2-5, is as follows: EAGVVQSPRYKIIEKKQPVAFWCNPISGHNTLYWYLQNLGQGPELLIRYENEEAVDDSQLPKDRFSAERLKGVDSTLKIQPAELGDSAVYLCASSFGTVQYFGPGTRLLVL.

In its sample, this clonotype was seen many times. The chain uses TRBV19 and TRBJ1-5, with a weak D call TRBD1 (5 bases). Germline CDR1 LNHDA, CDR2 SQIVND (reference sequence). V was pared by 1 base and J by 2 bases, with 21 bases between. The CDR3 consists of 19 residues. The CDR3 spells CASSIAKGRRGGGNQPQHF. The CDR3 nucleotides are TGTGCCAGTAGTATAGCGAAGGGTAGGAGGGGAGGAGGCAATCAGCCCCAGCATTTT.

There are a few counts of this clonotype. This chain connects TRBV5-1 to TRBJ2-3; 9 nucleotides align to TRBD1. This CDR3 region has 16 residues. V lost 0 bases and J lost 2; bases outside the gene matches: 4. Germline V gives CDR1 SGHRS, CDR2 YFSETQ. This CDR3 reads CASSLGTGDSTDTQYF. The DNA for the CDR3 is TGCGCCAGCAGCTTGGGGACAGGGGACTCCACAGATACGCAGTATTTT.

This clonotype was detected many times. The chain recombines TRBV18 with TRBJ2-7; 8 bases map to TRBD2. This CDR3 has 14 amino acids. V was clipped by 3 bases and J by 3 bases; unmatched bases: 4. Germline-derived CDR1 and CDR2 are KGHSH and LQKENI. The CDR3 DNA is TGTGCCAGCTCACCGAGCGGGAGTAACTACGAGCAGTACTTC. Its translation is CASSPSGSNYEQYF.

This clonotype was seen a few times. The chain recombines TRBV6-5 with TRBJ2-1, with TRBD1 matching 9 bases. With V trimmed by 4 bases and J by 14 bases, 3 bases remained unmatched. Germline values: CDR1 MNHEY, CDR2 SVGAGI. This CDR3 comprises 11 residues. CDR3 amino acids: CASSSRDREFF. DNA of the CDR3: TGTGCCAGCAGTTCCCGGGACAGGGAGTTCTTC.

This clonotype has more than one count but fewer than ten. The chain is built from TRBV18 and TRBJ1-1; D remains unclear. Trimming removed 4 bases at V and 1 base at J, with 13 bases between. The germline V gene has CDR1 KGHSH and CDR2 LQKENI. CDR3 length: 15 residues. CDR3: CASSLHGGENTEAFF. The DNA for the CDR3 is TGTGCCAGCTCACTCCACGGCGGTGAGAACACTGAAGCTTTCTTT. Combining the CDR3 with reference TRBV18 and TRBJ1-1 gives the whole variable domain NAGVMQNPRHLVRRRGQEARLRCSPMKGHSHVYWYRQLPEEGLKFMVYLQKENIIDESGMPKERFSAEFPKEGPSILRIQQVVRGDSAAYFCASSLHGGENTEAFFGQGTRLTVV.

V gene TRBV20-1 combines with J gene TRBJ2-3; TRBD2 matches at 13 bases. The CDR3 is 14 residues long. CDR1 and CDR2 from the germline V gene are DFQATT and SNEGSKA (reference sequence). CDR3 nucleotides: TGCGGCGGACTAGCGGGAGTTGACACAGATACGCAGTATTTT. Translated, it gives CGGLAGVDTDTQYF.

This clonotype was detected ten times or more. This chain links TRBV6-1 with TRBJ2-7; 12 bases agree with TRBD2. Germline V gives CDR1 MNHNS, CDR2 SASEGT. CDR3 size: 14 residues. The V gene end was trimmed by 6 bases and the J gene end by 6 bases; junction bases not matched to a gene: 6. The CDR3 sequence: CASSLLAGGREQYF. Written as DNA, the CDR3 is TGTGCCAGCAGCCTACTAGCGGGAGGACGCGAGCAGTACTTC.

This clonotype was detected many times. The chain is built from TRBV12-3 or TRBV12-4 and TRBJ2-7; the match to TRBD2 covers 14 bases. V was pared by 6 bases and J by 4 bases, with 32 bases of the junction left unmatched. The CDR3 covers 24 residues. The CDR3 DNA follows: TGTGCCAGCAGCTGGGGACCGGGACTAGCGGGAGTTCGGGTTCATGGGGGAAGACGATACGAGCAGTACTTC. This sequence encodes CASSWGPGLAGVRVHGGRRYEQYF.

This clonotype came up many times. The rearrangement joins TRBV7-2 to TRBJ2-7, with D perhaps being TRBD1 or TRBD2 (6 bases each). V lost 0 bases and J 6 bases, leaving 15 bases between the germline ends. Germline lookup yields CDR1 SGHTA and CDR2 FQGNSA. The CDR3 is made up of 15 amino acids. CDR3 protein: CASSLALGGGGEQYF. The CDR3 coding sequence is TGTGCCAGCAGCTTAGCGTTGGGGGGCGGAGGCGAGCAGTACTTC.

This clonotype was counted ten times or more. This chain connects TRBV7-2 to TRBJ1-4; a weak D match, TRBD1 (6 bases). The germline V gene encodes CDR1 SGHTA and CDR2 FQGNSA. The CDR3 extends over 16 amino acids. V was cut by 3 bases and J by 8 bases, with 19 bases left in between. The CDR3 here is CASSLGHLVSREKLFF. In DNA form, the CDR3 reads TGTGCCAGCAGCTTGGGACATCTCGTTAGCAGGGAAAAACTGTTTTTT.

This clonotype was found many times. The chain employs TRBV7-3 and TRBJ1-1; D unresolved. Trimming pared 5 bases from V and 1 base from J, leaving 8 bases between. The CDR3 loop spans 13 amino acids. Germline V gene sequence: CDR1 SGHTA, CDR2 FQGTGA. DNA for the CDR3: TGTGCCAGCAGCCGTACAGCGAACACTGAAGCTTTCTTT. This gives the protein CASSRTANTEAFF.

This clonotype has just a few counts. The chain has TRBV6-6 and TRBJ1-1; a weak D match, TRBD1 (5 bases). Germline CDR1 reads MNHNY; CDR2 reads SVGAGI (reference sequence). The CDR3 extends over 14 amino acids. V shed 1 base and J shed 5 bases, with 11 bases lying between them. The CDR3, as DNA: TGTGCCAGCAGTTACTTCCAGGAGGGGACTGAAGCTTTCTTT. This encodes CASSYFQEGTEAFF.